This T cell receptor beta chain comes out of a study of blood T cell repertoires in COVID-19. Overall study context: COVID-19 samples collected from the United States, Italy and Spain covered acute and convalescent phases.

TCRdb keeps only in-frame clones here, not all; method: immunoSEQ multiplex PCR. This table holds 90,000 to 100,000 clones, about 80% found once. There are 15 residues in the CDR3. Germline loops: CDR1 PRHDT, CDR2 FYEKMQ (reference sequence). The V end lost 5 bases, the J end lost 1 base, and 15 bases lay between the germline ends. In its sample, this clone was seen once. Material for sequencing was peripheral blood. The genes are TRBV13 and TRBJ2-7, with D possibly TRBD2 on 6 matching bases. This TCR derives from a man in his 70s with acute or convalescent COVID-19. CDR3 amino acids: CASSNQAGGSYEQYF. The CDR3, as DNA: TGTGCCAGCAGCAACCAAGCGGGCGGATCCTACGAGCAGTACTTC.